This T cell receptor (beta chain) was identified in a study of blood T cells in healthy people across ages. A word on this clonotype: Its antigen is not known.

Study outcomes and limitations: Total diversity from one million sequenced T cells was likely underestimated.

Sample-barcoded 5' priming and a J-beta primer mix drove a second PCR of roughly 7 to 11 cycles. TCRdb reprocessed the 5' RACE reads via MiXCR and lists one record per CDR3 protein. The sample carries about a million distinct CDR3 sequences, about 44% recorded once. Sequences were obtained from blood. The source is a man aged 30 to 39 in good health.

The CDR3 loop reads CASSLALGGEPGYEQFF. CDR3 coding DNA: TGTGCCAGCAGTTTAGCGCTGGGCGGGGAGCCCGGTTATGAGCAGTTCTTC. This chain links TRBV12-3 or TRBV12-4 with TRBJ2-1; TRBD2 might be the D (6 bases). The CDR3 runs 17 residues. V gave up 0 bases and J gave up 8 bases, with 20 bases separating them.